A selection of T cell receptor beta chains follows, all from one sample in a study of blood T cell repertoires in COVID-19. The repertoire was sequenced with immunoSEQ multiplex PCR; TCRdb's copy has only in-frame clones and lacks some. The sample lists about 120,000 clones; roughly 80% were seen once. What was sequenced was peripheral blood. Receptors were obtained from a man aged 45 to 65 with acute or convalescent COVID-19. The CDR3 runs from the conserved cysteine through the conserved F or W. The order of the fields is clone size, V gene, CDR3 protein. The size of a clone is reported for some rows only, either as once, few or many, or as a class for expanded clones.

>NA|TRBV7-9
CASSLGTGSYEQYF
>NA|TRBV11-2
CASSPGAETQYF
>NA|TRBV29-1
CSVVDSTGELFF
>NA|TRBV28
CASSSPRDRGFSNTEAFF
>NA|TRBV7-3
CASSPNGGLAGVGEQYF
>NA|TRBV6-2/TRBV6-3
CASSTYRGRETQYF
>NA|TRBV23-1
CASSHRDRDNQPQHF
>few|TRBV2
CASSVQGRGGYTF
>NA|TRBV7-9
CASSPPAGANVLTF
>few|TRBV19
CASSTGRDHNEQFF
>NA|TRBV10-2
CASSESLRGVGGGIYEQYF
>NA|TRBV4-2
CASSQATTGDTEAFF
>NA|TRBV5-1
CASSLGYAGQGADYGYTF
>once|TRBV11-2
CATSSVIGNRDRNTGELFF
>NA|TRBV2
CASKRDRETGELFF
>NA|TRBV7-2
CASSSKGGGRTYKQYF
>NA|TRBV4-1
CASSHQNSYGYTF
>once|TRBV5-1
CASSPGTLPSYEQYF
>once|TRBV9
CASSVGGTGVYYGYTF
>NA|TRBV6-5
CASSPQAGSHYEQYF
>NA|TRBV3-1/TRBV3-2
CASSQDAGGYNEQFF
>NA|TRBV10-2
CASSESGQGASQPQHF
>once|TRBV19
CASSIPLSRANSPLHF
>NA|TRBV5-1
CASSFSGGQPQHF
>NA|TRBV2
CASSERQGASTGELFF
>NA|TRBV27
CASSPTSGGADEQYF
>few|TRBV27
CASSLSSGRVSYEQYF
>NA|TRBV19
CASSIIVNYGYTF
>NA|TRBV6-5
CASSLPNSPLHF
>NA|TRBV7-9
CASSLGRDSEQFF
>NA|TRBV4-2
CASSQTETYNSPLHF
>few|TRBV6-5
CASRDFLQYF
>NA|TRBV5-8
CASSLSGQGGDEAFF
>once|TRBV10-2
CASSAGSNQPQHF
>NA|TRBV10-3
CAISQKGASPYNEQFF
>NA|TRBV19
CASSIEHRGAYGYTF
>NA|TRBV7-6
CASSLVQRDEQFF
>NA|TRBV10-1
CASSAYPGRTEAFF
>few|TRBV5-1
CASSLAAQDTDTQYF
>NA|TRBV27
CASSPYRGRNTEAFF
>many|TRBV19
CASSIPTGGNIQYF
>few|TRBV20-1
CSASSSGRGDTQYF
>NA|TRBV15
CATSRATAQRVF
>NA|TRBV29-1
CSAWEGDSTGNEQFF
>NA|TRBV2
CASSVSSNQETQYF
>NA|TRBV2
CASSRLAGGAGELFF
>few|TRBV5-1
CASSPSTGGLDEQYF
>NA|TRBV4-1
CASSQDRQTSRYNEQFF
>NA|TRBV18
CASSPQNMNTEAFF
>few|TRBV6-4
CASAEGNHQPQHF
>NA|TRBV19
CASSTRAGGYDEQYF
>NA|TRBV5-1
CASSKTDSLSWIGYTF
>NA|TRBV27
CASSLSRLNEQFF
>NA|TRBV5-4
CASSLDGGPDDEQYF
>few|TRBV6-1
CASSESAAASGELFF